The 24 T cell receptor beta chains below come from one sample, sequenced in a study of blood T cell repertoires in COVID-19. The table came from immunoSEQ multiplex PCR; TCRdb's copy has only in-frame clones and leaves some out. The sample contains more than 100,000 clones, approximately 87% of which appear only once. Sequenced: peripheral blood. The receptors here all came from a man aged 50 to 59 with active COVID-19.

The CDR3 sequence is CASSQIQGEDDEQFF. CDR3 coding DNA: TGCGCCAGCAGCCAGATACAGGGGGAGGACGATGAGCAGTTCTTC. This chain uses TRBV4-1 with TRBJ2-1, with 8 bases aligning to TRBD1. This CDR3 is built from 15 residues. Germline CDR1 MGHRA, CDR2 YSYEKL. The J segment lost 8 bases and the V segment lost 3 bases, leaving 9 bases of the junction unmatched.

This sequence joins TRBV7-2 and TRBJ2-7, with a tentative D call TRBD1 (6 bases). Per germline, CDR1 SGHTA and CDR2 FQGNSA. The CDR3 is 13 amino acids. Trimming took 5 bases from V and 1 from J, leaving 9 bases between them. CDR3 loop: CASSPGHSYEQYF. CDR3 sequence (DNA): TGTGCCAGCAGCCCGGGACATTCCTACGAGCAGTACTTC. Complete variable domain (other parts from reference TRBV7-2 and TRBJ2-7): GAGVSQSPSNKVTEKGKDVELRCDPISGHTALYWYRQSLGQGLEFLIYFQGNSAPDKSGLPSDRFSAERTGGSVSTLTIQRTQQEDSAVYLCASSPGHSYEQYFGPGTRLTVT.

The rearrangement uses TRBV5-4 and TRBJ2-1, with D tentatively TRBD2 (6 bases). The CDR3 is 15 residues long. Germline V gene lookup returns CDR1 SGHNT and CDR2 YYREEE (reference sequence). Trimming removed 5 bases from V and 0 bases from J, with 12 bases in between. CDR3 amino acids: CASSYPGLSYNEQFF. Written as DNA, the CDR3 is TGTGCCAGCAGTTACCCGGGACTCTCCTACAATGAGCAGTTCTTC. The entire variable domain, with the rest obtained from reference TRBV5-4 and TRBJ2-1, is as follows: ETGVTQSPTHLIKTRGQQVTLRCSSQSGHNTVSWYQQALGQGPQFIFQYYREEENGRGNFPPRFSGLQFPNYSSELNVNALELDDSALYLCASSYPGLSYNEQFFGPGTRLTVL.

The chain joins TRBV21-1 to TRBJ1-5. TRBV21-1 is a pseudogene segment. CDR3 length equals 16 residues. The chain's CDR3 is CASSKRGGLGNQPQHF. As DNA, the CDR3 is TGTGCCAGCAGCAAACGTGGAGGCCTGGGTAATCAGCCCCAGCATTTT.

The chain uses TRBV5-1 and TRBJ2-1; maybe TRBD1 (6 bases). The germline V gene has CDR1 SGHRS and CDR2 YFSETQ. The CDR3 spans 15 residues. Trimming took 0 bases from V and 8 from J, leaving 15 bases between them. CDR3 nucleotide sequence: TGCGCCAGCAGCTTGGAGTCCCAGGGGAGAGATGAGCAGTTCTTC. It yields the protein CASSLESQGRDEQFF.

The chain recombines TRBV4-1 with TRBJ1-5, with a weak D call TRBD1 (5 bases). V gave up 4 bases and J gave up 3 bases, with 13 bases separating them. CDR3 length: 15 amino acids. Germline V gives CDR1 MGHRA, CDR2 YSYEKL. The chain's CDR3 is CASSPDTQYNQPQHF. The CDR3 DNA sequence: TGCGCCAGCAGCCCGGACACTCAATACAATCAGCCCCAGCATTTT.

The chain couples TRBV7-2 to TRBJ2-1; D remains ambiguous. The CDR3 covers 13 residues. Trimming cost V 1 base and J 3 bases, with 4 bases left between them. Germline V gene data show CDR1 as SGHTA and CDR2 as FQGNSA. The CDR3 DNA follows: TGTGCCAGCAGCTTAGGGCTCTACAATGAGCAGTTCTTC. It yields the protein CASSLGLYNEQFF.

This chain joins TRBV11-2 and TRBJ1-3; D is perhaps TRBD1 (6 bases). CDR3 length: 14 residues. Trimming took 1 base from V and 3 from J, leaving 7 bases between them. Germline values: CDR1 SGHAT, CDR2 FQNNGV. The CDR3 bases are TGTGCCAGCAGCTTAGTGGACAGTGGAAACACCATATATTTT. This encodes CASSLVDSGNTIYF. The full variable domain, in which reference TRBV11-2 and TRBJ1-3 provide the parts outside the CDR3, is EAGVAQSPRYKIIEKRQSVAFWCNPISGHATLYWYQQILGQGPKLLIQFQNNGVVDDSQLPKDRFSAERLKGVDSTLKIQPAKLEDSAVYLCASSLVDSGNTIYFGEGSWLTVV.

This chain connects TRBV4-3 to TRBJ1-6, with D uncertain. Looked up from germline, CDR1 is LGHNA and CDR2 is YSLEER. V gave up 0 bases and J gave up 10 bases, with 13 bases separating them. The CDR3 length is 15 residues. This CDR3 reads CASSQEVATKSPLHF. In nucleotides, the CDR3 is TGCGCCAGCAGCCAAGAGGTCGCTACTAAATCACCCCTCCACTTT.

The genes are TRBV7-2 and TRBJ1-1, with 8 nucleotides matching TRBD1. Unmatched junction bases numbered 5, after V lost 4 bases and J lost 10 bases. CDR3 length: 12 residues. The germline V gene encodes CDR1 SGHTA and CDR2 FQGNSA. CDR3 DNA sequence: TGTGCCAGCAGCTCTACAGGGGGGGGAGCTTTCTTT. Amino acids: CASSSTGGGAFF.

DNA of the CDR3: TGCAGTGCTAGTCAATCCGGGACAGGGACCTCCTACGAGCAGTACTTC. Translated, it gives CSASQSGTGTSYEQYF. The V call is TRBV20-1, the J call TRBJ2-7; TRBD1 matches at 9 bases. V shed 3 bases, J shed 0 bases, and the junction held 9 bases outside the gene matches. Germline V gene sequence: CDR1 DFQATT, CDR2 SNEGSKA (reference sequence). This CDR3 spans 16 amino acids.

The chain employs TRBV5-1 and TRBJ1-3; no firm D call. V lost 0 bases, J lost 3 bases, and 7 bases lay in between. Germline CDR1 and CDR2: SGHRS and YFSETQ. This CDR3 spans 14 amino acids. The CDR3 reads CASSLAPIGNTIYF. The CDR3 DNA sequence: TGCGCCAGCAGCTTGGCCCCCATTGGAAACACCATATATTTT.

As for this clone: A read error may account for a junction end that differs from germline. V is TRBV14 and J is TRBJ2-3, with TRBD2 matching 11 bases. The CDR3 has 17 residues. Germline CDR1 and CDR2: SGHDN and FVKESK. The CDR3 here is CAGSPYLAGGSGDTQYF. DNA for the CDR3: TGTGCCGGCAGCCCGTACCTAGCGGGGGGCTCCGGGGATACGCAGTATTTT.

Written as DNA, the CDR3 is TGTGCCATCACCGGGACAGCAAATGAAAAACTGTTTTTT. Its protein is CAITGTANEKLFF. The V and J genes are TRBV10-3 and TRBJ1-4; the match to TRBD1 covers 7 bases. V trimming: 7 bases; J trimming: 5 bases; junction bases outside the gene matches: 4. The CDR3 sequence is 13 residues long. Germline CDR1 and CDR2: ENHRY and SYGVKD.

This clone has a single count. The rearrangement links TRBV6-5 to TRBJ2-1, with D possibly matching TRBD2 (5 bases). This CDR3 has 15 amino acids. CDR1 is MNHEY, CDR2 SVGAGI, per germline. Trimming took off 5 bases at V and 0 bases at J, with 11 bases between the two ends. CDR3 nucleotide sequence: TGTGCCAGCAGTACCCCGGGGATCTCCTACAATGAGCAGTTCTTC. Encoded protein: CASSTPGISYNEQFF.

V is TRBV5-1 and J is TRBJ2-3; 7 nucleotides match TRBD2. This CDR3 spans 14 amino acids. V lost 5 bases to trimming and J lost 2 bases; unmatched junction nucleotides: 5. Germline CDR1 reads SGHRS; CDR2 reads YFSETQ. The CDR3 coding sequence is TGCGCCAGCAGGACGGGGGGACCCACAGATACGCAGTATTTT. As protein: CASRTGGPTDTQYF.

The chain carries TRBV19 and TRBJ1-1; 8 nucleotides line up with TRBD1. Germline V gene data show CDR1 as LNHDA and CDR2 as SQIVND (reference sequence). Trimming removed 8 bases from V and 6 bases from J; junction bases left unmatched: 14. The CDR3 sequence is 15 residues long. DNA of the CDR3: TGTGCCAGTGAAGAACTTGGACAGGGCTCTTCTGAAGCTTTCTTT. It yields the protein CASEELGQGSSEAFF.

The rearrangement links TRBV4-1 to TRBJ2-2, with D possibly being TRBD1 (5 bases). CDR1 and CDR2 (germline): MGHRA, YSYEKL. CDR3 length: 15 residues. Trimming cost V 3 bases and J 4 bases, with 12 bases left between them. The CDR3, as DNA: TGCGCCAGCAGCCATCAGGGCGCGGTCACCGGGGAGCTGTTTTTT. Protein sequence: CASSHQGAVTGELFF.

Written as DNA, the CDR3 is TGTGCCAGCAGCCGAGGAGGTAGTCTCAGCCGGACGGGAAACACCATATATTTT. Protein product: CASSRGGSLSRTGNTIYF. V is TRBV7-9 and J is TRBJ1-3; D ambiguous. The V gene's germline CDR1 is SEHNR and CDR2 FQNEAQ (reference sequence). V shed 5 bases and J shed 4 bases, with 24 bases lying between them. This CDR3 region has 18 residues. The complete variable domain, with remaining parts taken from reference TRBV7-9 and TRBJ1-3, reads DTGVSQNPRHKITKRGQNVTFRCDPISEHNRLYWYRQTLGQGPEFLTYFQNEAQLEKSRLLSDRFSAERPKGSFSTLEIQRTEQGDSAMYLCASSRGGSLSRTGNTIYFGEGSWLTVV.

The V and J genes are TRBV12-5 and TRBJ1-5; the D is unclear. The germline CDR1 and CDR2 sequences are LGHNT and FRNRAP. With 1 base removed from V and 7 bases from J, the gap between germline ends came to 11 bases. The CDR3 totals 14 residues. The CDR3 DNA sequence: TGTGCTAGTGGTTTGGGCAACGTCGGGCAGCCCCAGCATTTT. It is translated as CASGLGNVGQPQHF.

The rearrangement uses TRBV7-9 and TRBJ2-3, with D possibly TRBD2 on 7 matching bases. Germline values: CDR1 SEHNR, CDR2 FQNEAQ (reference sequence). V was shortened by 5 bases and J by 6 bases, with 18 bases between the two germline ends. CDR3 size: 15 residues. The CDR3 DNA follows: TGTGCCAGCAGCCGAATCCGGGGGGCCGGGGATACGCAGTATTTT. Translating gives CASSRIRGAGDTQYF.

The V gene is TRBV7-2, the J gene TRBJ2-7; D is ambiguous. CDR1 and CDR2 from the germline V gene are SGHTA and FQGNSA. The CDR3 consists of 13 residues. V lost 5 bases, J lost 2 bases, and 10 bases lay in between. CDR3 nucleotides: TGTGCCAGCAGCCCCGTCACTGCCTACGAGCAGTACTTC. Its translation is CASSPVTAYEQYF.

This clone was recorded only once. The rearrangement uses TRBV29-1 and TRBJ2-1, with D unclear. The CDR3 consists of 12 residues. Germline CDR1 is SQVTM and CDR2 is ANQGSEA. V was pared by 2 bases and J by 6 bases, with 8 bases between. CDR3 loop: CSVERGANEQFF. CDR3 nucleotides: TGCAGCGTTGAAAGAGGTGCCAATGAGCAGTTCTTC.

CDR3 nucleotide sequence: TGCGCCAGCAGCCACCCCGCCCGGGACAGGGCGGGAGAGCAGTACTTC. This codes for CASSHPARDRAGEQYF. The gene calls are TRBV4-1 and TRBJ2-7; 9 bases line up with TRBD1. V lost 3 bases and J lost 7; bases outside the gene matches: 13. CDR3 length: 16 amino acids. Germline CDR1 and CDR2: MGHRA and YSYEKL.